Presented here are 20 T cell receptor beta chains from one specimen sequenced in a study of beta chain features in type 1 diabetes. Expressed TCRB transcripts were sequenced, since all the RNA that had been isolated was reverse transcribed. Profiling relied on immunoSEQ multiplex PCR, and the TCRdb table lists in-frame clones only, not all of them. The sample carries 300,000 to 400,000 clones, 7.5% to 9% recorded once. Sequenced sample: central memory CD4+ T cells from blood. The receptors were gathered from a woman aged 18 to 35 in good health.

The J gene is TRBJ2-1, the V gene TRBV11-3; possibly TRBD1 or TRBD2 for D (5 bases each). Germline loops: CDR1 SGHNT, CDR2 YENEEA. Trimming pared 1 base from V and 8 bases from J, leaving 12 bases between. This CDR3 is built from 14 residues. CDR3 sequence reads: CASSLGGASYEQFF. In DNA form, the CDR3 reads TGTGCCAGCAGCTTAGGTGGGGCTAGCTATGAGCAGTTCTTC.

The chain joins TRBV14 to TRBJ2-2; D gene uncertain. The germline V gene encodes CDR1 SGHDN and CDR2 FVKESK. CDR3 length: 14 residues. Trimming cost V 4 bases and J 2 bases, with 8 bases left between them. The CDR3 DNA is TGTGCCAGCAGCCGCCGAATTAACACCGGGGAGCTGTTTTTT. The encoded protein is CASSRRINTGELFF.

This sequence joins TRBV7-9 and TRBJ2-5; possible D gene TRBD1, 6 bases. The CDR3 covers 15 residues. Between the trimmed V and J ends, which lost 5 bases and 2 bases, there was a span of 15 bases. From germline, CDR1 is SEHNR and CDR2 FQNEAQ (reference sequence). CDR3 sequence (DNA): TGTGCCAGCAGCCCACAGGGATTTGGGCAAGAGACCCAGTACTTC. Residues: CASSPQGFGQETQYF.

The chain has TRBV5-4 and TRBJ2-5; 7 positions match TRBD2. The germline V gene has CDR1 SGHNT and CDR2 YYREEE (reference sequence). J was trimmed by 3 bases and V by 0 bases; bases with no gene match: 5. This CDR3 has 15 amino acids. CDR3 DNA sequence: TGTGCCAGCAGCTTGGGCCTAGCGGCGGAAGAGACCCAGTACTTC. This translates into CASSLGLAAEETQYF.

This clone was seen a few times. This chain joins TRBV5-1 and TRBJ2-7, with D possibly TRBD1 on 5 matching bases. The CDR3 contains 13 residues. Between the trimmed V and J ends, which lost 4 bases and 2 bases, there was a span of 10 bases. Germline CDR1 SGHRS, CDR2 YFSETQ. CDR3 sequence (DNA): TGCGCCAGCAGCGTGGACATCACCTACGAGCAGTACTTC. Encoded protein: CASSVDITYEQYF.

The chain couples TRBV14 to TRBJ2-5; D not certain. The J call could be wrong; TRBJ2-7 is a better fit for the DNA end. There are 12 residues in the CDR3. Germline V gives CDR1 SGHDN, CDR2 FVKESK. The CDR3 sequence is CASSQIHYEQYF. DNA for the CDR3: TGTGCCAGCAGCCAGATACATTACGAGCAGTACTTC.

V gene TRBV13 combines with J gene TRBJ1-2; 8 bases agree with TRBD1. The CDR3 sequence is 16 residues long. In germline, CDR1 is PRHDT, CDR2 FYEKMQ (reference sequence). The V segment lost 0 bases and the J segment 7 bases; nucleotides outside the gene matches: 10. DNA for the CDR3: TGTGCCAGCAGCTTAGGCCCGGGACAGGCGCGGGTTGGCTACACCTTC. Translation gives CASSLGPGQARVGYTF.

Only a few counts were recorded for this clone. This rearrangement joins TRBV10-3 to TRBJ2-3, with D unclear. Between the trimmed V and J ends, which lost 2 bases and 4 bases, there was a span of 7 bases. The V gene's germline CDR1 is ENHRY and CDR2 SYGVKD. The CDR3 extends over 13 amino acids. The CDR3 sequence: CAISEPKSDTQYF. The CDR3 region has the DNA TGTGCCATCAGTGAGCCCAAATCAGATACGCAGTATTTT.

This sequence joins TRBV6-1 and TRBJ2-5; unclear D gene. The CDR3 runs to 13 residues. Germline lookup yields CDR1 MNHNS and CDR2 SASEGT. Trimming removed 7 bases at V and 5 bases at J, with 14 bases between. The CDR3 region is CASKLQGFETQYF. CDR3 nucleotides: TGTGCCAGCAAACTACAAGGGTTTGAGACCCAGTACTTC.

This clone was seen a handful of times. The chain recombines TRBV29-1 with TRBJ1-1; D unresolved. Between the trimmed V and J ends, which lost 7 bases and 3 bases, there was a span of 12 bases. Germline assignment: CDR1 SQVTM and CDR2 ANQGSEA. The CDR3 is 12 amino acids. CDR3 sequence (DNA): TGCAGCGCCCCGGACCTTCACACTGAAGCTTTCTTT. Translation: CSAPDLHTEAFF.

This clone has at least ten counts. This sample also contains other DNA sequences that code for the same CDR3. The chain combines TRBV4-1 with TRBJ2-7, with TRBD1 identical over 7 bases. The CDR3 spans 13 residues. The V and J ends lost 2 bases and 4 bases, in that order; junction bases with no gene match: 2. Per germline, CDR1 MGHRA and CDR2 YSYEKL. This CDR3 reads CASSQQQGYEQYF. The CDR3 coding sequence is TGCGCCAGCAGCCAACAACAGGGGTACGAGCAGTACTTC.

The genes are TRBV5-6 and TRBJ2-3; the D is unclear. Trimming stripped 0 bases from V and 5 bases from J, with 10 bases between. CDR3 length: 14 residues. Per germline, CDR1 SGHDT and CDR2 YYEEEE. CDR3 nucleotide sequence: TGTGCCAGCAGCTTGGCCGGGCCGAGAGATACGCAGTATTTT. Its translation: CASSLAGPRDTQYF.

In DNA, the CDR3 is TGTGCCAGCAGGAGTCCTGCAGTTAGGAGTTACGAGCAGTACTTC. Protein product: CASRSPAVRSYEQYF. V and J are TRBV28 and TRBJ2-7, with D uncertain. The CDR3 is 15 residues long. V shed 6 bases and J shed 4 bases, with 19 bases lying between them. The germline V gene encodes CDR1 MDHEN and CDR2 SYDVKM.

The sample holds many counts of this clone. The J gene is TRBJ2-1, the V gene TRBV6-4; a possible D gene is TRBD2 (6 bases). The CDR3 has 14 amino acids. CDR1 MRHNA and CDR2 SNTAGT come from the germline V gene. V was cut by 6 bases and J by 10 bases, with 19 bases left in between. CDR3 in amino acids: CASSPSAFFSEQFF. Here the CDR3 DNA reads TGTGCCAGCAGCCCTAGCGCGTTTTTCTCCGAGCAGTTCTTC.

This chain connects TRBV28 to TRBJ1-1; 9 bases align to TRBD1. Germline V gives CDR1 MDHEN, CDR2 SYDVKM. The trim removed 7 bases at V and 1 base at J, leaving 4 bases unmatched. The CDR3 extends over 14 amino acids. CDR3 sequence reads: CASKTGQGNTEAFF. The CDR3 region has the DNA TGTGCCAGCAAGACGGGACAGGGGAACACTGAAGCTTTCTTT.

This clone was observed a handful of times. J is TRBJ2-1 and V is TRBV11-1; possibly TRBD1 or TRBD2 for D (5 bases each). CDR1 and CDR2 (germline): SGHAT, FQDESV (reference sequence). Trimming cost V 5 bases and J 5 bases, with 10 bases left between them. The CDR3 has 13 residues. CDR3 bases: TGTGCCAGCAGCACAAGGGACCACAATGAGCAGTTCTTC. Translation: CASSTRDHNEQFF. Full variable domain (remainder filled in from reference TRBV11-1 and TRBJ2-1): EAEVAQSPRYKITEKSQAVAFWCDPISGHATLYWYRQILGQGPELLVQFQDESVVDDSQLPKDRFSAERLKGVDSTLKIQPAELGDSAMYLCASSTRDHNEQFFGPGTRLTVL.

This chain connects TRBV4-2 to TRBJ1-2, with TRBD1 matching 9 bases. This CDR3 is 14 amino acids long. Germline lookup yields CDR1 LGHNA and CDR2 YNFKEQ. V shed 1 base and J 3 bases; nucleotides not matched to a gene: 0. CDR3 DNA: TGTGCCAGCAGCCAAGGGGACAGGGACTATGGCTACACCTTC. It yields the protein CASSQGDRDYGYTF.

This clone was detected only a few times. The CDR3 sequence: CASSEPGLGETQYF. The CDR3 DNA is TGTGCCAGCAGTGAGCCGGGACTAGGGGAGACCCAGTACTTC. The V call is TRBV6-1, the J call TRBJ2-5; TRBD2 aligns across 8 bases. V was clipped by 3 bases and J by 5 bases; unmatched bases: 5. The germline V gene encodes CDR1 MNHNS and CDR2 SASEGT. The CDR3 consists of 14 residues.

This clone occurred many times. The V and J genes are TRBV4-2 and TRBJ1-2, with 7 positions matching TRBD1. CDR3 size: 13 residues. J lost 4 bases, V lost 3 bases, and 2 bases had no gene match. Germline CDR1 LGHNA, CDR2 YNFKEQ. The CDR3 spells CASSHRDSYGYTF. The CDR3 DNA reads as TGTGCCAGCAGCCACCGGGACAGCTATGGCTACACCTTC.

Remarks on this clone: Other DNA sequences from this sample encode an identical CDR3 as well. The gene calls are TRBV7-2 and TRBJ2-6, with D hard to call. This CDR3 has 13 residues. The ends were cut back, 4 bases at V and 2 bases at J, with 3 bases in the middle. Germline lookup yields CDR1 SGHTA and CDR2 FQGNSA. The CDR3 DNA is TGTGCCAGCAGCTCCCCTGGGGCCAACGTCCTGACTTTC. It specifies CASSSPGANVLTF.